This paragraph reports one T cell receptor beta chain. Its antigen is currently not known. No qualities accompany the bases; no much larger clone lies one base away. Receptor amplification or capture employed the immunoSEQ multiplex PCR assay. For the multiplex PCR, a mixture combining 60 forward primers for TCR Vbeta segments and 13 reverse primers for TCR Jbeta segments was used. Amplification of the CDR3 region of rearranged TCR beta genes was performed with a multiplex PCR assay on genomic DNA. The amplified TCR beta libraries were sequenced on the Illumina HiSeq System as 87-base-pair reads. Under the source paper's analysis protocol: In a later analysis, around 80 million unique TCR beta chains were counted across the approximately 640 repertoires, and about 9.9 million of these chains were shared by at least two donors. Raw reads were error-corrected and collapsed into unique sequences by a nearest-neighbor algorithm in which closely related sequences were merged to remove PCR and sequencing errors. Alignment of CDR3 sequences to IMGT reference sequences was used to assign V, D and J gene segments. Each retained sequence needed at least a six-nucleotide match to both a V gene segment and a J gene segment. Rearrangements were classified as productive when the CDR3 lacked stop codons and remained in frame with V and J, and all other rearrangements were classified as non-productive. Following IMGT convention, CDR3 was defined as the stretch from the second conserved V-encoded cysteine up to the conserved J-encoded phenylalanine. The earlier analysis of 500 to 750 of the donors excluded any sequence lacking an unambiguous match to a single V gene segment. In an earlier analysis of 587 of the donors, V segments were called functional above 56.7% productive rearrangements and were called segregating when the between-donor standard deviation exceeded 5%. A statistical classification framework was developed to diagnose cytomegalovirus status using the catalog of TCR beta chain sequences. In a later analysis, TCR nucleotide sequences were compared against IMGT/GENE-DB human TR gene sequences so that V and J genes could be assigned. A later analysis assigned CDR3 sequences and most-parsimonious VDJ recombination scenarios with the TCRdist pipeline. In a later analysis, every TCR beta chain was defined by the combination of its CDR3 amino acid sequence and its V-gene family, and reads without a unique V-gene family were dropped. To address suspected cross-contamination and a sequencing artifact, a later analysis removed over 500 highly shared, low-generation-probability nucleotide sequences. In a later analysis, a clonal expansion index was calculated for each public chain from normalized within-repertoire ranks of inferred template counts. Generation probabilities in a later analysis came from a VDJ recombination model fitted to out-of-frame rearrangements, and those results were checked against IGoR. In a later analysis, TCR-TCR, TCR-HLA and TCR-CMV co-occurrence was scored with hypergeometric tests, and a repertoire-size bias correction was applied to TCR pairs. A later analysis estimated false discovery rates by permuting HLA or CMV assignments 20 times. In a later analysis, co-occurring TCRs were grouped using DBSCAN, and TCRdist sequence similarity was added for clustering within HLA-allele-positive subsets. For co-occurrence clustering, repertoires with fewer than 30,000 or more than 120,000 public chains were excluded, along with 4 to 6 repertoires with anomalous nucleotide sharing. Drawn from immuneACCESS, this table holds only the in-frame rearrangements with V and J called that TCRdb kept. Clones are partly lost; checked studies trace under half to an unresolved V gene and leave the rest unexplained. V, J and clone size were drawn from that table, and D and trimming were deduced from the DNA. The sample table contains about 110,000 clones; only one count was recorded for roughly four fifths of them. Of the sample, under 7.5% is held by the ten largest clones.

The cohort consisted of 650 to 850 healthy bone marrow donors. All cohort members were sampled while nominally healthy, although unrecorded immune exposures were likely present. The donor tested CMV seropositive and was one of the 289 seropositive cohort members. A peripheral blood sample was collected from each donor, and TCR beta sequencing was performed on peripheral blood mononuclear cells. Genomic DNA extraction from the blood cell samples was performed with the Qiagen DNeasy Blood Extraction Kit. Based on the germline V gene (reference sequence), the CDR1 and CDR2 sequences are PRHDT and FYEKMQ. The CDR3 runs 15 amino acids, cysteine and phenylalanine included. Of the read, only the CDR3 DNA is kept; its 45 bases are in frame from base 1. Trimmed from V: 1 base; trimmed from J: 4 bases; junction bases lacking a gene match: 5. The source of the sample is a study of cytomegalovirus exposure and HLA in healthy donors (dated by TCRdb to the late 2010s). Context from the whole study: An earlier analysis of several hundred of the donors reported under 300 Gb of sequence data and 117 million unique TCR beta sequences obtained from about 180 million T cells. An early release that covered about 600 HLA-typed donors contained approximately 300 gigabases of sequencing data and approximately 85 million unique TCR sequences. The genetic ancestry cluster associated with self-reported Caucasian donors included 81% of the 398 genotyped donors. The study was designed to test whether signatures of past pathogen exposure could be identified by cataloging public T cell receptors. The study used immunosequencing to profile the T cell repertoires of more than 650 subjects and linked those repertoires to cytomegalovirus serostatus. Along with the roughly 670-subject first cohort, a separate validation cohort of about 110 different subjects was used. The study combined high-throughput TCR immunosequencing, statistical association of individual TCRs with disease status, and machine learning to predict cytomegalovirus infection status. To study patterns of TCR occurrence, a later analysis re-analyzed previously published TCR beta repertoires from 666 donors and added high-resolution HLA genotyping. The later analysis used no new phenotypic data to find candidate immune exposures, relying instead on TCR beta sequences and their occurrence across donors. In an earlier analysis of around 540 of the donors, high-throughput TCR beta sequencing was used to judge whether each TCR beta V gene segment behaved as functional or pseudogenic. Alongside the repertoire data, information on donor age, sex, ethnicity and CMV serostatus was compiled. In a later genetic analysis, genome-wide SNP genotypes for about three fifths of the 666 donors were used, and that subset was treated as a discovery cohort. All discovery cohort repertoires had been generated on a single sequencing platform. Class I and class II HLA loci were covered by the typing at four-digit resolution. Typing coverage differed by locus: A, B, C, DRB1 and DQB1 were typed in roughly 620-640 donors, DQA1 in 522, DPA1 in some 600, and DPB1 in approximately 450. About five DR-DQ haplotypes were treated as single units for association and clustering because of strong linkage in the cohort. Across around 400 genotyped donors of the cohort, an average of about 240,000 unique TCR beta nucleotide sequences per donor were sequenced, and roughly 18% of those sequences were non-productive.

Study-wide conclusions, independent of this receptor: According to a later genetic analysis, donors in an Asian-associated ancestry cluster had fewer N-insertions in productive TCRs than the approximately 700-donor mean. Immune exposure information for the cohort was limited to CMV serostatus. An association between a missense DCLRE1C variant and V-gene and J-gene trimming of TCR beta chains was found in a later genetic analysis and replicated in an independent cohort. Linkage disequilibrium might explain the correlated functional status among segregating V segments, but an unknown experimental factor could not be ruled out. Because counts were too low, about 18 rarely observed V segments, including chromosome 9 orphons, were excluded from the earlier analysis of 587 of the donors. It was suggested by the authors that the approach could potentially be generalized to other disease states and immunological phenotypes. In both the original and validation cohorts, the classifier was reported to diagnose cytomegalovirus status with high specificity and sensitivity. Roughly uniform sequencing depth across donors was assumed in presence/absence analyses, although this assumption may not hold. The study listed 150 to 200 TCR beta chains as associated with cytomegalovirus. A cluster of highly shared sequence variants was judged likely to represent a technical artifact of the sequencing pipeline. A further reported finding was that TCR beta sequences accurately predicted the HLA-A and HLA-B alleles for most subjects in the first cohort. In a later analysis, the rate of TCR association differed among HLA loci, with DRB1 alleles having the most associated TCRs and HLA-C alleles having the fewest. Most CMV-associated TCR beta chains appeared to be HLA-restricted in a later analysis, and the HLA associations seemed to be driven largely by CMV exposure. When HLA alleles, especially DR and DQ, strongly co-occurred, TCR associations were difficult to assign to individual alleles. This cohort had only TCR beta chains sequenced, and the lack of alpha or paired-chain data limited which features could be detected. Several of the top co-occurrence clusters appeared to be linked to parvovirus B19, influenza, CMV and Epstein-Barr virus, according to a later analysis. Because HLA typing was unavailable for some donors at each locus, only the typed subset was used in association tests. At a false discovery rate of 0.05, a later analysis linked under 20,000 TCR beta sequences to specific HLA alleles. Broadly in line with IMGT annotations, most TCR beta V segments showed up in productive rearrangements about 87% or about 30% of the time in an earlier analysis of around 550 of the donors. A later analysis found that HLA-associated TCR beta chains were more clonally expanded and had lower generation probabilities than equally common non-associated chains. In vitro tests confirmed that three of the cytomegalovirus-associated TCR beta chains recognize cytomegalovirus antigens. Some IMGT-functional V segments, including TRBV6-2 and TRBV6-3, could not be told apart with the 87-base-pair reads, so those segments were excluded. Most TCR sequences were observed very rarely across donors, whereas some public TCRs were present in many individuals.

The sequence links TRBV13 to TRBJ1-2; TRBD1 matches 8 bases in the middle. This receptor was obtained from a woman aged 45 to 65 in good health and CMV-seropositive. Sequencing was performed on PBMCs. The CDR3 amino acid sequence is: CASSLVQGDGYGYTF. The nucleotides are TGTGCCAGCAGCTTAGTACAGGGGGATGGCTATGGCTACACCTTC.